These 6 T cell receptor beta chains originate from one sample sequenced in a study of blood T cell repertoires in COVID-19 (dated by TCRdb to the early 2020s). The method was the immunoSEQ multiplex PCR assay. TCRdb provides this immuneACCESS table in a form limited to in-frame rearrangements. Some clones are lacking; in checked studies, under half of them reflect an unresolved V gene, and why the rest are absent is not known. The sample records roughly 240,000 clones, approximately 83% of which are singletons. The ten largest make up 2.5% to 3.5% of the sample. Sequenced sample: peripheral blood. The receptors come from a woman aged 25 to 39 who had recovered from COVID-19.

J is TRBJ2-5 and V is TRBV6-1; 11 nucleotides match TRBD2. V was clipped by 4 bases and J by 4 bases; unmatched bases: 8. Germline assignment: CDR1 MNHNS and CDR2 SASEGT. The CDR3 consists of 16 residues. CDR3 DNA sequence: TGTGCCAGCAGTGTAGAACTAGCGGGGGTAGGAGAGACCCAGTACTTC. Its protein is CASSVELAGVGETQYF.

The chain recombines TRBV3-1 (or the pseudogene TRBV3-2) with TRBJ2-3; D perhaps matches TRBD2 (7 bases). Germline CDR1 and CDR2: LGHDT and YNNKEL (reference sequence). V was cut by 1 base and J by 4 bases, with 12 bases left in between. The CDR3 runs to 15 residues. The CDR3 DNA sequence: TGTGCCAGCAGCCAAGGGAGGGGGGGTGCAGATACGCAGTATTTT. Translation: CASSQGRGGADTQYF.

The chain is built from TRBV5-6 and TRBJ2-1; D remains ambiguous. V shed 0 bases and J shed 5 bases, with 6 bases lying between them. CDR1 and CDR2 from the germline V gene are SGHDT and YYEEEE. CDR3 length: 13 residues. CDR3 nucleotides: TGTGCCAGCAGCTTGGTGGCAGACAATGAGCAGTTCTTC. As protein: CASSLVADNEQFF. Using reference TRBV5-6 and TRBJ2-1 for the parts outside the CDR3, the full variable domain is DAGVTQSPTHLIKTRGQQVTLRCSPKSGHDTVSWYQQALGQGPQFIFQYYEEEERQRGNFPDRFSGHQFPNYSSELNVNALLLGDSALYLCASSLVADNEQFFGPGTRLTVL.

J is TRBJ2-7 and V is TRBV28, with D possibly matching TRBD2 (6 bases). CDR3 length: 14 residues. In germline, CDR1 is MDHEN, CDR2 SYDVKM. With 8 bases removed from V and 6 bases from J, the gap between germline ends came to 20 bases. The CDR3 here is CASEGWFGGGEQYF. The CDR3 DNA sequence: TGTGCCAGCGAGGGGTGGTTCGGGGGAGGCGAGCAGTACTTC. The entire variable domain, with the rest obtained from reference TRBV28 and TRBJ2-7, is as follows: DVKVTQSSRYLVKRTGEKVFLECVQDMDHENMFWYRQDPGLGLRLIYFSYDVKMKEKGDIPEGYSVSREKKERFSLILESASTNQTSMYLCASEGWFGGGEQYFGPGTRLTVT.

This clone was observed once. The DNA of the CDR3 is TGTGCCAGCAGCCAAACCATGCATGACAGAAGAAGCTATGGCTACACCTTC. Amino acid sequence: CASSQTMHDRRSYGYTF. The chain joins TRBV3-1 (or the pseudogene TRBV3-2) to TRBJ1-2, with D maybe TRBD1 (5 bases). Germline CDR1 LGHDT, CDR2 YNNKEL (reference sequence). The CDR3 spans 17 residues. Trimming took 2 bases from V and 4 from J, leaving 20 bases between them.

V and J are TRBV19 and TRBJ2-6; weak D call: TRBD2 (6 bases). Germline lookup yields CDR1 LNHDA and CDR2 SQIVND (reference sequence). CDR3 length equals 19 residues. V was cut by 3 bases and J by 4 bases, with 22 bases left in between. The CDR3 bases are TGTGCCAGTAGTATTGCGAGTTACGGACTAATTGGCGGGGCCAACGTCCTGACTTTC. This gives the protein CASSIASYGLIGGANVLTF.